A single sample is the source of the 27 T cell receptor delta chains below, sequenced in a study of γδ T cells in repeated Plasmodium falciparum infection. TCRdb re-identified clones in the multiplex PCR reads via CATT. The data contain tens of thousands of delta-chain clones, about 1.6% of them singletons. Gammadelta T cells were flow-sorted from PBMC into Vgamma9/Vdelta2+ and Vdelta2-negative populations for bulk analysis. The sequenced material came from gamma-delta T cells from blood. Receptor source: a pool of human donors (malaria-infected and uninfected, not separated).

Notes on this clone: This DNA translates differently at residue 14 from the TCRdb protein, which is that of a much larger clone; a read error is likely, and the protein shown is the DNA's own translation. The V gene is TRDV1, the J gene TRDJ1; D possibly matches TRDD2 or TRDD3 (9 bases each). Per germline, CDR1 TSWWSYY and CDR2 QGS. CDR3 size: 24 residues. The V gene lost 5 bases and the J gene lost 0 bases, with 40 bases spanning the gap. This CDR3 reads CALGNQAFLLPGGSRFQNTDKLIF. The CDR3 nucleotides are TGTGCTCTTGGGAACCAGGCCTTCCTACTCCCTGGGGGATCCCGGTTTCAGAACACCGATAAACTCATCTTT.

As to this clone: TCRdb's protein, taken from a much larger clone, differs from this DNA's translation at residue 16, likely owing to a read error; the protein displayed comes from the DNA. The chain carries TRDV1 and TRDJ1; possible D gene TRDD3, 5 bases. The CDR3 contains 19 residues. Germline CDR1 is TSWWSYY and CDR2 is QGS. The CDR3 reads CALGHTSSWVVLYTDTLIF. The CDR3 DNA reads TGTGCTCTTGGGCATACTTCAAGCTGGGTGGTTCTGTACACCGATACACTCATCTTT.

This clone was detected a few times. A far larger clone differs by one base, so this is likely a read error. This sample includes further DNA sequences coding for the same CDR3. This chain uses TRDV1 with TRDJ1; D is uncertain. The J gene, missing from TCRdb, was assigned here through DNA to germline matching. V lost 0 bases and J lost 2, with 22 bases in between. CDR1 is TSWWSYY, CDR2 QGS, per germline. The length of the CDR3 is 19 residues. As DNA, the CDR3 is TGTGCTCTTGGGGAACTTGCTACGTCCGGCGCTGGCCTGACCGATAAACTCATCTTT. This codes for CALGELATSGAGLTDKLIF.

This clone was seen more than once but under ten times. The chain recombines TRDV1 with TRDJ1, with 11 bases matching TRDD3. Germline loops: CDR1 TSWWSYY, CDR2 QGS. The J segment lost 8 bases and the V segment lost 3 bases, leaving 11 bases of the junction unmatched. The CDR3 has 16 amino acids. The CDR3 here is CALGDFLYWGIEKLIF. The CDR3 coding sequence is TGTGCTCTTGGGGATTTCCTTTACTGGGGGATAGAGAAACTCATCTTT.

This clone was observed a single time. The CDR3 is CALGERKFPPCWVYTDKLIF. In DNA form, the CDR3 reads TGTGCTCTTGGGGAAAGAAAATTCCCGCCGTGCTGGGTGTACACCGATAAACTCATCTTT. V is TRDV1 and J is TRDJ1; D perhaps matches TRDD3 (5 bases). The J gene comes from matching the DNA to germline here; TCRdb lacks it. This CDR3 region has 20 residues. CDR1 and CDR2 (germline): TSWWSYY, QGS. Trimming took off 2 bases at V and 0 bases at J, with 25 bases between the two ends.

This clone has just a few counts. A much larger clone sits a single nucleotide away, making a read error possible. At the DNA level, this CDR3 is encoded by other sequences in the same sample as well. Here the CDR3 reads CALGELGPTAYWGIPRNLLNPRADKLIF. CDR3 bases: TGTGCTCTTGGGGAGCTAGGGCCTACTGCCTACTGGGGGATACCCCGTAATCTGCTAAATCCGAGGGCCGATAAACTCATCTTT. The J gene is TRDJ1, the V gene TRDV1; 12 bases are shared with TRDD3. TCRdb is silent on the J gene; assignment here came from matching the DNA to germline. CDR1 is TSWWSYY and CDR2 is QGS in the germline V gene. The trim removed 3 bases at V and 3 bases at J, leaving 41 bases unmatched. This CDR3 has 28 residues.

Of note for this clone: A read error likely explains why the TCRdb protein, taken from a much larger clone, differs from this DNA's translation at residue 14; the protein shown is translated from the DNA. The chain uses TRDV1 and TRDJ1; 11 bases match TRDD3. Germline V gives CDR1 TSWWSYY, CDR2 QGS. J lost 1 base, V lost 2 bases, and 15 bases had no gene match. This CDR3 contains 20 residues. The CDR3 nucleotides are TGTGCTCTTGGGGAATTGGTCTGGGGGATACTCCTCCCTAGCACCGATAAACTCATCTTT. It encodes CALGELVWGILLPSTDKLIF.

This clone was picked up many times. A read error likely explains why the TCRdb protein, taken from a much larger clone, differs from this DNA's translation at residue 13; the protein shown is translated from the DNA. V gene TRDV1 combines with J gene TRDJ1; 9 nucleotides match TRDD3. CDR1 TSWWSYY and CDR2 QGS come from the germline V gene. This CDR3 has 20 residues. With V trimmed by 2 bases and J by 3 bases, 19 bases remained unmatched. CDR3 DNA: TGTGCTCTTGGGGAAGTCACCCTTTTGTACTGGGGGACACGCCCCGATAAACTCATCTTT. Translation: CALGEVTLLYWGTRPDKLIF.

This clone was counted only a few times. This likely reflects a read error, since a far larger clone is one base away. This CDR3 reads CALGELAWGIWADKLIF. The CDR3 DNA follows: TGTGCTCTTGGGGAGCTAGCCTGGGGGATATGGGCCGATAAACTCATCTTT. This chain joins TRDV1 and TRDJ1; the match to TRDD3 covers 10 bases. Matching the DNA to germline supplied the J gene, which TCRdb does not give. V lost 3 bases to trimming and J lost 3 bases; unmatched junction nucleotides: 10. CDR3 length: 17 amino acids. Germline V gene sequence: CDR1 TSWWSYY, CDR2 QGS.

This clone showed up just a few times. The protein TCRdb gives is from a much larger clone and does not agree with this DNA's translation at residue 5, likely a read error; the protein shown here comes from the DNA. The V and J genes are TRDV1 and TRDJ3, with TRDD3 matching 11 bases. TCRdb supplies no J gene; here it was assigned by aligning the nucleotide sequence to germline. The length of the CDR3 is 22 residues. V lost 4 bases and J lost 0; bases outside the gene matches: 14. Germline values: CDR1 TSWWSYY, CDR2 QGS. The CDR3 reads CALGGREYWGISSSWDTRQMFF. The CDR3 region has the DNA TGTGCTCTTGGGGGACGGGAGTACTGGGGGATAAGTAGCTCCTGGGACACCCGACAGATGTTTTTC.

This clone was found many times. With a far larger clone one base away, a read error is the likely cause. The sample carries other DNA sequences with the same CDR3. The chain carries TRDV3 and TRDJ1; TRDD3 aligns across 9 bases. V lost 1 base, J lost 0 bases, and 15 bases stayed unmatched. The CDR3 contains 18 residues. Germline V CDR1 and CDR2: TVYSNPD, GDNSRS (reference sequence). CDR3 DNA: TGTGCCTTTAACAGGGGCCGTTGGGGGATAAAGGACACCGATAAACTCATCTTT. Protein: CAFNRGRWGIKDTDKLIF.

As to this clone: A far larger clone is off by one base, so a read error is likely. Other DNA sequences in this specimen translate into the identical CDR3. This chain joins TRDV1 and TRDJ1; tentatively, D is TRDD3 (5 bases). TCRdb gives no J gene; it was assigned here by matching the DNA to germline. This CDR3 region has 19 residues. V lost 1 base to trimming and J lost 2 bases, with 23 bases between them. Germline values: CDR1 TSWWSYY, CDR2 QGS. The CDR3 loop is CALGERPGSAHHVTDKLIF. The CDR3 DNA is TGTGCTCTTGGGGAACGGCCTGGGTCGGCCCACCATGTGACCGATAAACTCATCTTT.

This clone was found a few times. A far larger clone differs by one base, so this is likely a read error. The identical CDR3 is also encoded by other nucleotide sequences in the sample. V usage is TRDV1 and J usage is TRDJ1, with D perhaps TRDD2 (6 bases). Since TCRdb gives no J gene, matching the DNA to germline was used here to assign it. The CDR3 consists of 17 residues. CDR1 is TSWWSYY and CDR2 is QGS in the germline V gene. The V gene lost 3 bases and the J gene lost 2 bases, with 19 bases spanning the gap. CDR3 amino acids: CALGESFPRGPTDKLIF. In nucleotides, the CDR3 is TGTGCTCTTGGGGAGTCCTTCCCGCGGGGACCAACCGATAAACTCATCTTT.

CDR3 protein: CALGVIRPGWGLGDTDIDKLIF. Here the CDR3 DNA reads TGTGCTCTTGGGGTCATACGTCCGGGCTGGGGCTTGGGGGATACTGACATCGATAAACTCATCTTT. The chain employs TRDV1 and TRDJ1, with TRDD3 matching 10 bases. TCRdb supplies no J gene; here it was assigned by aligning the nucleotide sequence to germline. The CDR3 extends over 22 amino acids. V shed 4 bases and J 4 bases; nucleotides not matched to a gene: 27. CDR1 is TSWWSYY, CDR2 QGS, per germline.

For this clone: The protein held in TCRdb is that of a much larger clone and does not match this DNA's translation at residue 16, likely because of a read error; the protein shown is translated from the DNA. J is TRDJ1 and V is TRDV2; 12 bases agree with TRDD3. The J gene is absent in TCRdb and was assigned here via DNA matching to germline. Germline CDR1 GEAIGNYY, CDR2 EKD. This CDR3 comprises 19 residues. The CDR3 here is CACDRLTGGYLQYTDRLIF. CDR3 in DNA: TGTGCCTGTGACCGATTAACTGGGGGATACTTGCAGTACACCGATAGACTCATCTTT.

With respect to this clone: This likely came from a read error, as a far larger clone is one base away. V is TRDV1 and J is TRDJ1; possibly TRDD2 or TRDD3 for D (9 bases each). The J gene was missing in TCRdb and was found by matching the end of the DNA to germline. This CDR3 is 24 amino acids long. The germline gives CDR1 TSWWSYY, CDR2 QGS. CDR3 sequence reads: CALGEFGRLPTPYTGGPDTDKLIF. The CDR3 DNA reads TGTGCCCTTGGGGAATTTGGTCGCCTTCCTACTCCCTATACTGGGGGACCTGACACCGATAAACTCATCTTT.

A few counts support this clone. The protein in TCRdb stems from a much larger clone and differs at residue 14 from this DNA's translation, likely a read error; here the protein is translated from the DNA. Called V gene: TRDV2; the J gene was not called; the listed D gene, TRDD3, was not tested against the DNA. The germline CDR1 and CDR2 sequences are GEAIGNYY and EKD. The CDR3 has 15 residues. CDR3 amino acids: CACDTIGGYTDKLTF. The CDR3 nucleotides are TGTGCCTGTGACACGATCGGGGGATACACCGATAAACTCACCTTT.

In this sample, this clone turned up many times. This could be a read error, since a much larger clone is one nucleotide away. The same CDR3 is also encoded by other DNA sequences in this sample. The chain couples TRDV1 to TRDJ1; 7 bases map to TRDD2. This CDR3 is built from 25 residues. Looked up from germline, CDR1 is TSWWSYY and CDR2 is QGS. CDR3 nucleotides: TGTGCTCTTGGGGACTTAAGGCCCATTCCTACGAGAATGGGGAGGGCTTATAACTCCACCGATAAGCTCATCTTT. Amino acids: CALGDLRPIPTRMGRAYNSTDKLIF.

This clone has a count of ten or more. The protein in TCRdb stems from a much larger clone and differs at residue 12 from this DNA's translation, likely a read error; here the protein is translated from the DNA. The chain couples TRDV1 to TRDJ1, with unresolved D. In germline, CDR1 is TSWWSYY, CDR2 QGS. CDR3 length: 17 amino acids. V was pared by 1 base and J by 3 bases, with 18 bases between. The CDR3 region is CALGERKGAQYADKLIF. The CDR3 bases are TGTGCTCTTGGGGAACGCAAGGGAGCCCAGTACGCCGATAAACTCATCTTT.

In regard to this clone: A read error likely explains why the TCRdb protein, taken from a much larger clone, differs from this DNA's translation at residue 8; the protein shown is translated from the DNA. V is TRDV1 and J is TRDJ1; D gene ambiguous. TCRdb does not report a J gene; here it was assigned by matching the DNA to germline references. Deletions cut 5 bases from V and 1 base from J, with 23 bases between. The CDR3 is made up of 18 amino acids. Germline CDR1 reads TSWWSYY; CDR2 reads QGS. This CDR3 reads CALGFTSAHTYITDKLIF. For the CDR3, the DNA is TGTGCTCTTGGGTTCACCTCCGCACATACTTATATCACCGATAAACTCATCTTT.

In its sample, this clone was seen a few times. A single base is all that separates this from a far larger clone, so a read error is likely. This CDR3 is also generated by other DNA sequences in the sample. The chain links TRDV3 to TRDJ1, with D maybe TRDD2 (5 bases). Since TCRdb gives no J gene, matching the DNA to germline was used here to assign it. This CDR3 comprises 16 residues. CDR1 and CDR2 from the germline V gene are TVYSNPD and GDNSRS (reference sequence). Trimming cost V 2 bases and J 7 bases, with 26 bases left between them. CDR3 in amino acids: CAFFAGTYPGLGKLIF. Written as DNA, the CDR3 is TGTGCCTTTTTTGCGGGAACCTACCCAGGCCTCGGTAAACTCATCTTT.

Concerning this clone: TCRdb attributes to this sequence the protein of a much larger clone, which differs from the DNA translation at residue 16; a read error is likely, and the protein displayed is translated from the DNA. V and J are TRDV1 and TRDJ1; TRDD2 matches at 8 bases. Germline CDR1 is TSWWSYY and CDR2 is QGS. J lost 8 bases, V lost 4 bases, and 30 bases had no gene match. The CDR3 spans 21 residues. The CDR3 spells CALGGPGDRDFLRGGEVKLIF. Written as DNA, the CDR3 is TGTGCTCTTGGGGGACCTGGGGACAGAGACTTCCTACGAGGGGGGGAAGTAAAACTCATCTTT.

Many counts were recorded for this clone. The same CDR3 arises from other DNA sequences in this sample as well. The rearrangement uses TRDV1 and TRDJ1, with D unresolved. The germline V gene has CDR1 TSWWSYY and CDR2 QGS. V lost 2 bases, J lost 1 base, and 11 bases lay in between. This CDR3 region has 15 residues. The CDR3 nucleotides read TGTGCTCTTGGGGAATACAACGACGTCACCGATAAACTCATCTTT. It codes for CALGEYNDVTDKLIF.

By share, this clone counts as medium-sized. Within the sample, other DNA sequences also encode this same CDR3. This chain links TRDV1 with TRDJ1; 10 bases are a match to TRDD3. CDR1 and CDR2 from the germline V gene are TSWWSYY and QGS. The CDR3 contains 23 residues. With 0 bases clipped from V and 0 bases from J, the junction kept 22 bases outside the gene matches. CDR3 bases: TGTGCTCTTGGGGAACTATTGGCCTGCGGGGTGGGGGATACAAGCCGGTACACCGATAAACTCATCTTT. It codes for CALGELLACGVGDTSRYTDKLIF.

This clone was picked up a small number of times. A far larger clone differs by one base, so this is likely a read error. At the DNA level, this CDR3 is encoded by other sequences in the same sample as well. The V gene is TRDV2; the J gene was not called; the table's D gene call, TRDD3, was not cross checked with the DNA. CDR1 is GEAIGNYY and CDR2 is EKD in the germline V gene. The CDR3 is 17 residues long. This chain's CDR3 is CACSQLGDPLYTDKLIF. Here the CDR3 DNA reads TGTGCCTGTTCACAACTGGGGGACCCTCTGTACACCGATAAGCTCATCTTT.

This clone appeared a few times. With a far larger clone one base away, a read error is the likely cause. Other nucleotide sequences from this sample produce the same CDR3. For the V gene the call is TRDV1; the J gene has no call; TRDD3 was called by the table and not checked on the DNA. This CDR3 contains 17 residues. Germline-derived CDR1 and CDR2 are TSWWSYY and QGS. The CDR3 here is CALGEGLFTVYTDKLIF. The CDR3 coding sequence is TGTGCTCTTGGGGAGGGTCTCTTTACGGTGTACACCGATAAACTCATCTTC.

This clone was observed many times. TCRdb pairs this DNA with a much larger clone's protein that differs at residue 15, likely a read error; the protein shown was translated from the DNA. This chain joins TRDV1 and TRDJ4; 10 bases line up with TRDD3. In the absence of a J gene in TCRdb, the DNA was matched to germline to assign it here. CDR1 and CDR2 (germline): TSWWSYY, QGS. V was pared by 0 bases and J by 0 bases, with 25 bases of the junction left unmatched. The CDR3 has 23 residues. The CDR3 coding sequence is TGTGCTCTTGGGGAACTTCCAACCCGATCCATACTGGGGGATGCGCTAACTCCCAGACCCCTGATCTTT. This translates into CALGELPTRSILGDALTPRPLIF.